The clone carrying this TCR beta chain was detected only a few times. This record belongs to a study of regulatory T cells in long-lasting Graves disease. CDR3 length equals 17 residues. CDR1 and CDR2 from the germline V gene are SNHLY and FYNNEI. The J segment lost 2 bases and the V segment lost 1 base, leaving 3 bases of the junction unmatched. Arm-PCR with iRepertoire HTBI primers amplified the CDR3 regions for these TCR beta libraries. Using its own MiXCR run on the multiplex PCR reads, TCRdb lists one record per CDR3 protein. The sample yields about 430,000 distinct CDR3 sequences, 21% seen once. Documented time point: persistent/refractory GD, antithyroid drugs over 5 years with positive TRAb. PBMCs provided the RNA from which the TCR library was made.

The sample was peripheral blood mononuclear cells (PBMCs), taken when the disease was refractory, from a patient treated with antithyroid drugs. This TCR derives from a female donor with Graves disease. The chain couples TRBV2 to TRBJ1-6; TRBD1 matches at 9 bases. This chain's CDR3 is CASSEVGQGTYNSPLHF. The CDR3, as DNA: TGTGCCAGCAGTGAAGTGGGACAGGGCACCTATAATTCACCCCTCCACTTT.